Listed below are T cell receptor beta chains from one sample, sequenced in a study of cytomegalovirus exposure and HLA in healthy donors. Some clones are missing from TCRdb's copy, which holds only in-frame ones; the method was immunoSEQ multiplex PCR. The sample has about 200,000 clones, 83% seen once. The specimen was PBMCs. The receptors were gathered from a woman between 18 and 29 years old in good health and CMV-seronegative. CDR3s include the opening cysteine and the closing phenylalanine or tryptophan. Clone size is given for some rows only: seen once, a few or many times, or a class if the clone is expanded.

v_call	j_call	clone_size	cdr3_aa
TRBV28	TRBJ2-3	NA	CASSTSGRADTQYF
TRBV2	TRBJ1-5	few	CASRRDLNSNQPQHF
TRBV19	TRBJ1-5	few	CASSQGNQPQHF
TRBV6-6	TRBJ2-5	once	CASIPHGQPQETQYF
TRBV7-8	TRBJ1-2	NA	CASSLVYGGGKPYGYTF
TRBV29-1	TRBJ2-7	NA	CSVEDAANYEQYF
TRBV28	TRBJ1-5	many	CASSSSDRAGQPQHF
TRBV7-2	TRBJ1-6	NA	CASSLDPAYNSPLHF
TRBV12-5	TRBJ1-3	NA	CASGLGVGDRGYTIYF
TRBV5-4	TRBJ2-1	NA	CASSLERGRNEQFF
TRBV27	TRBJ1-5	NA	CASSIGTRNQPQHF
TRBV10-2	TRBJ2-1	NA	CASSGQGDEQFF
TRBV15	TRBJ2-2	NA	CATSRDRERPGELFF
TRBV6-1	TRBJ2-7	NA	CASSPSNREGYEQYF
TRBV27	TRBJ1-1	NA	CASRSLQGLTEAFF
TRBV30	TRBJ2-5	NA	CAWSVGGEQETQYF
TRBV29-1	TRBJ1-5	NA	CSVALGQGSRQPQHF
TRBV15	TRBJ2-7	NA	CATSRGDRGDEQYF
TRBV9	TRBJ2-5	NA	CASSVEGTVQETQYF
TRBV7-9	TRBJ2-2	NA	CASSSLSGRTGELFF
TRBV7-9	TRBJ2-1	NA	CASSRDRGYYNEQFF
TRBV4-1	TRBJ2-3	NA	CASSQPTRGWRGDTQYF
TRBV5-1	TRBJ2-5	NA	CASSLEARGLQETQYF
TRBV7-8	TRBJ1-2	NA	CASSPRTGSRVYGYTF
TRBV2	TRBJ2-1	NA	CASSRGRQINNEQFF
TRBV27	TRBJ2-3	NA	CASSGGLGWDTQYF
TRBV5-4	TRBJ2-2	NA	CASSSAGTRNTGELFF
TRBV18	TRBJ1-2	NA	CASSPEGQGVGYTF
TRBV2	TRBJ1-1	NA	CASSEVRGAGTEAFF
TRBV4-2	TRBJ2-3	NA	CASSQDSASSDTQYF
TRBV5-6	TRBJ2-1	NA	CASSWIQEGNEQFF
TRBV6-6	TRBJ1-1	NA	CASKPFSTVNTEAFF
TRBV27	TRBJ2-2	few	CASRGQGDTGELFF
TRBV6-1	TRBJ1-1	NA	CASSEEVYTEAFF
TRBV30	TRBJ1-1	NA	CAWSRRPEAFF
TRBV5-6	TRBJ1-6	NA	CASSLSPQAGKSPLHF
TRBV11-2	TRBJ2-7	NA	CASSLMGAGGGIAYEQYF
TRBV19	TRBJ2-1	NA	CASSDYREQEQFF
TRBV29-1	TRBJ1-1	NA	CSVFQDRERMNTEAFF
TRBV15	TRBJ1-2	NA	CATSRDRQGVLYGYTF